This paragraph reports one T cell receptor beta chain. Its specificity is not known. Repertoires were generated with immunoSEQ multiplex PCR, while TCRdb's copy carries only in-frame clones and drops some. The sample records about 2 million clones, less than 95% being singletons. The CDR3 runs to 14 residues. The germline CDR1 and CDR2 sequences are MNHNY and SVGAGI (reference sequence). Unmatched junction bases numbered 3, after V lost 5 bases and J lost 5 bases. The sample comes from a study of shared clonotypes between healthy human individuals. Overall study: The study used three CD4 naive, three CD4 memory, two CD8 naive and one CD8 memory plate per donor. Whole-study findings and limits: A limitation of the genetic and exposure-history diversity represented arose from few donors. Sampling used blood alone; tissue repertoires probably differ.

CD8 cells regarded as naive lacked CD45RO, were positively chosen for CCR7, and omitted terminally differentiated effector memory CD45RA+ cells. Donors comprised only Caucasian adults living in Nashville, Tennessee. The chain carries TRBV6-6 and TRBJ2-1; TRBD2 matches 10 bases. What was sequenced was naive CD8+ T cells sorted from blood. The TCR sequence derives from a man between 18 and 35 years old in good health. The CDR3 loop reads CASSAGLADNEQFF. The CDR3 coding sequence is TGTGCCAGCAGTGCCGGACTAGCGGACAATGAGCAGTTCTTC.